The rows below give T cell receptor beta chains drawn from one sample of a study of control samples from healthy donors and cancer patients. Sequencing was performed with immunoSEQ multiplex PCR; in TCRdb, only in-frame clones are kept and a portion is missing. The sample carries roughly 88,000 clones, just over 90% recorded once. Sequencing used blood. All receptors derive from a man aged 18 to 30 in good health. CDR3s include the opening cysteine and the closing phenylalanine or tryptophan. The D gene is left open where the match is weak. The size entry is marked missing in some rows and otherwise reads once, few, many or a size class.

clone size	V gene	D gene	J gene	CDR3 protein	CDR3 DNA
-	TRBV7-2	-	TRBJ1-1	CASSSQGGSTEAFF	TGTGCCAGCAGCTCACAGGGTGGAAGCACTGAAGCTTTCTTT
-	TRBV9	-	TRBJ2-1	CASSLTGSYNEQFF	TGTGCCAGCAGCCTGACAGGTAGTTACAATGAGCAGTTCTTC
-	TRBV4-1	TRBD1	TRBJ1-1	CASSQERTGDNTEAFF	TGCGCCAGCAGCCAGGAAAGGACAGGGGATAACACTGAAGCTTTCTTT
once	TRBV5-4	-	TRBJ2-7	CASSSKGFSYEQYF	TGTGCCAGCAGCTCCAAGGGCTTCTCCTACGAGCAGTACTTC
-	TRBV6-5	TRBD2	TRBJ2-7	CASGRGGYEQYF	TGTGCCAGCGGGCGGGGGGGATACGAGCAGTACTTC
-	TRBV6-6	-	TRBJ1-2	CASSSRGGINNGYTF	TGTGCCAGCAGTTCGAGGGGAGGGATTAATAATGGCTACACCTTC
-	TRBV12-3/TRBV12-4	-	TRBJ1-2	CASSPGRDYGYTF	TGTGCCAGCAGCCCCGGGAGAGACTATGGCTACACCTTC
-	TRBV30	-	TRBJ1-2	CAVDRPGGYTF	TGTGCCGTCGACAGGCCCGGGGGCTACACCTTC
-	TRBV4-2	-	TRBJ1-6	CASSQEGPGNSPLHF	TGTGCCAGCAGCCAAGAAGGGCCAGGCAATTCACCCCTCCACTTT
-	TRBV11-3	TRBD2	TRBJ2-2	CASSLVSSGGTGELFF	TGTGCCAGCAGCTTAGTCTCTAGCGGGGGCACCGGGGAGCTGTTTTTT
few	TRBV10-1	-	TRBJ2-3	CASSLGQSTDTQYF	TGCGCCAGCAGTCTCGGACAGAGCACAGATACGCAGTATTTT
-	TRBV4-1	-	TRBJ2-2	CASSQDMGRFGELFF	TGCGCCAGCAGCCAAGATATGGGGCGGTTCGGGGAGCTGTTTTTT
-	TRBV30	TRBD2	TRBJ2-7	CAGRDYSSYEQYF	TGTGCCGGGAGGGACTACTCCTCCTACGAGCAGTACTTC